The 2 T cell receptor beta chains in this list originate from one sample, sequenced in a study of blood T cell repertoires in COVID-19. Sequencing used immunoSEQ multiplex PCR; TCRdb keeps in-frame clones, though not all of them. The sample has about 300,000 clones, about 87% seen once. The sample was peripheral blood. These receptors all come from a woman under 40 who had recovered from COVID-19.

The chain couples TRBV6-1 to TRBJ2-1; D gene unclear. CDR1 MNHNS and CDR2 SASEGT come from the germline V gene. V shed 2 bases and J shed 2 bases, with 10 bases lying between them. The CDR3 consists of 15 residues. The CDR3 loop is CASSESLTAYNEQFF. Written as DNA, the CDR3 is TGTGCCAGCAGTGAAAGCTTAACAGCCTACAATGAGCAGTTCTTC.

This clone came up once. CDR3 sequence (DNA): TGCGCCAGCAGCCTAGGCGGGGGGGCCGGCGAGACCCAGTACTTC. Its translation: CASSLGGGAGETQYF. This chain connects TRBV5-1 to TRBJ2-5; 9 nucleotides line up with TRBD2. CDR3 length: 15 amino acids. Germline assignment: CDR1 SGHRS and CDR2 YFSETQ. After removal of 4 bases from V and 5 bases from J, the junction contained 9 bases not matched to a gene.